The 21 T cell receptor beta chains below come from one sample, sequenced in a study of cytomegalovirus exposure and HLA in healthy donors. Profiling relied on immunoSEQ multiplex PCR, and the TCRdb table lists in-frame clones only, not all of them. This table holds roughly 260,000 clones, around 90% found once. Sequenced input: PBMCs. The receptors come from a woman aged 18-29 years in good health and CMV-seronegative.

The chain couples TRBV28 to TRBJ2-2, with 7 bases lining up with TRBD2. The trim removed 7 bases at V and 2 bases at J, leaving 10 bases unmatched. CDR1 MDHEN and CDR2 SYDVKM come from the germline V gene. The length of the CDR3 is 16 residues. The DNA for the CDR3 is TGTGCCAGCATTTATGCGGGGGTGGGTAACACCGGGGAGCTGTTTTTT. Its protein product is CASIYAGVGNTGELFF.

In the case of this clone: Germline and junction disagree at one end, which may indicate a read error. The chain is built from TRBV18 and TRBJ1-2; no clear D. Germline lookup yields CDR1 KGHSH and CDR2 LQKENI. This CDR3 spans 15 amino acids. The CDR3 here is CASSLHRTVTYGYTF. The CDR3, as DNA: TGTGCCAGCTCACTACACCGGACTGTTACTTATGGTTACACCTTC.

The chain uses TRBV7-9 and TRBJ2-7; maybe TRBD2 (6 bases). Germline-derived CDR1 and CDR2 are SEHNR and FQNEAQ (reference sequence). V was pared by 1 base and J by 4 bases, with 11 bases between. This CDR3 has 14 amino acids. CDR3 sequence: CASSLETGVYEQYV. The CDR3, as DNA: TGTGCCAGCAGCTTAGAGACGGGGGTATACGAGCAGTACGTC.

This chain links TRBV11-2 with TRBJ1-4; D unresolved. V dropped 5 bases and J dropped 7 bases, with 14 bases sitting between them. The CDR3 consists of 14 residues. The germline V gene encodes CDR1 SGHAT and CDR2 FQNNGV. The DNA for the CDR3 is TGTGCCAGCAGCCGCCCTTCGGGAGGTGAAAAACTGTTTTTT. It yields the protein CASSRPSGGEKLFF.

This sequence joins TRBV27 and TRBJ2-2; 9 bases are a match to TRBD1. Germline trimming cut 3 bases from V and 3 bases from J; bases unmatched to any gene: 11. Germline CDR1 and CDR2: MNHEY and SMNVEV (reference sequence). The length of the CDR3 is 18 residues. The CDR3 reads CASSFLHGTGPYTGELFF. CDR3 bases: TGTGCCAGCAGTTTCCTACATGGGACAGGGCCTTACACCGGGGAGCTGTTTTTT.

This chain links TRBV4-1 with TRBJ2-7; 8 nucleotides align to TRBD1. The ends lost 3 bases at V and 3 bases at J; junction bases unmatched: 13. CDR3 length: 17 amino acids. The germline V gene has CDR1 MGHRA and CDR2 YSYEKL. CDR3 nucleotide sequence: TGCGCCAGCAGCCAGAGGGCAGGGGGCACATTGGGCTACGAGCAGTACGTC. Its translation is CASSQRAGGTLGYEQYV.

This chain's CDR3 is CASSFRQGEETQYF. The CDR3 nucleotides read TGTGCCAGCAGCTTTAGACAGGGAGAAGAGACCCAGTACTTC. This chain joins TRBV7-9 and TRBJ2-5, with 7 bases lining up with TRBD1. V lost 3 bases, J lost 3 bases, and 4 bases stayed unmatched. The germline V gene encodes CDR1 SEHNR and CDR2 FQNEAQ (reference sequence). The CDR3 extends over 14 amino acids.

This clone has only one observation. The rearrangement uses TRBV28 and TRBJ1-2, with a tentative D call TRBD1 (6 bases). Germline lookup yields CDR1 MDHEN and CDR2 SYDVKM. CDR3 size: 17 residues. V was cut by 4 bases and J by 6 bases, with 24 bases left in between. The DNA for the CDR3 is TGTGCCAGCAGTTCCCCCCAGGGAGGGGGAAGGGACCATGGCTACACCTTC. Amino acids: CASSSPQGGGRDHGYTF.

The rearrangement uses TRBV4-3 and TRBJ1-5; D is possibly TRBD1 (6 bases). CDR1 is LGHNA and CDR2 is YSLEER in the germline V gene. Trimming stripped 0 bases from V and 4 bases from J, with 10 bases between. The length of the CDR3 is 15 residues. The CDR3 sequence: CASSQDGQRNQPQHF. The CDR3 region has the DNA TGCGCCAGCAGCCAAGACGGACAGAGAAATCAGCCCCAGCATTTT.

This sequence joins TRBV29-1 and TRBJ1-1; 11 nucleotides match TRBD1. J was trimmed by 5 bases and V by 8 bases; bases with no gene match: 7. The CDR3 covers 13 residues. CDR1 is SQVTM, CDR2 ANQGSEA, per germline. The CDR3 reads CSITGTGGTEAFF. CDR3 DNA sequence: TGCAGCATCACCGGGACAGGGGGTACTGAAGCTTTCTTT.

The chain joins TRBV5-1 to TRBJ1-3; weak D call: TRBD1 (5 bases). The CDR3 has 16 amino acids. V was trimmed by 4 bases and J by 0 bases, leaving 14 bases between them. Germline V gene data show CDR1 as SGHRS and CDR2 as YFSETQ. In DNA, the CDR3 is TGCGCCAGCAGCGGGGGACTCCTTAGCTCTGGAAACACCATATATTTT. It translates to CASSGGLLSSGNTIYF.

The chain uses TRBV9 and TRBJ1-1; perhaps TRBD1 as D (5 bases). In germline, CDR1 is SGDLS, CDR2 YYNGEE. V was trimmed by 3 bases and J by 1 base, leaving 13 bases between them. CDR3 length: 15 amino acids. This CDR3 is CASSEWGEANTEAFF. DNA for the CDR3: TGTGCCAGCAGCGAGTGGGGGGAAGCGAACACTGAAGCTTTCTTT.

This sequence joins TRBV5-1 and TRBJ1-5; possible D gene TRBD1, 5 bases. From germline, CDR1 is SGHRS and CDR2 YFSETQ. Trimming took 4 bases from V and 5 from J, leaving 16 bases between them. This CDR3 region has 15 residues. In nucleotides, the CDR3 is TGCGCCAGCAGCCTGATGGGTGGGGCGGATCAGCCCCAGCATTTT. It encodes CASSLMGGADQPQHF.

V and J are TRBV28 and TRBJ2-2; D may be TRBD1 (6 bases). The CDR3 spans 14 residues. Germline CDR1 reads MDHEN; CDR2 reads SYDVKM. V shed 7 bases and J shed 1 base, with 10 bases lying between them. In DNA, the CDR3 is TGTGCCAGCAAGTCGGGACAGAACACCGGGGAGCTGTTTTTT. Its protein product is CASKSGQNTGELFF.

The chain combines TRBV27 with TRBJ1-4, with D hard to call. The germline gives CDR1 MNHEY, CDR2 SMNVEV (reference sequence). CDR3 length: 13 amino acids. V shed 5 bases and J shed 0 bases, with 4 bases lying between them. This CDR3 reads CASSPATNEKLFF. Written as DNA, the CDR3 is TGTGCCAGCAGTCCAGCAACTAATGAAAAACTGTTTTTT.

This clone was detected only once. This chain links TRBV5-4 with TRBJ1-1; 7 bases map to TRBD1. The V segment lost 4 bases and the J segment 2 bases; nucleotides outside the gene matches: 8. There are 15 residues in the CDR3. Germline CDR1 is SGHNT and CDR2 is YYREEE (reference sequence). CDR3 amino acids: CASSGWDRLNTEAFF. The CDR3 nucleotides are TGTGCCAGCAGCGGATGGGACAGACTAAACACTGAAGCTTTCTTT.

This rearrangement joins TRBV4-1 to TRBJ1-3, with TRBD1 matching 10 bases. V trimming: 5 bases; J trimming: 3 bases; junction bases outside the gene matches: 7. The germline V gene has CDR1 MGHRA and CDR2 YSYEKL. This CDR3 is built from 16 residues. CDR3 protein: CASSAAGQGFGNTIYF. DNA for the CDR3: TGCGCCAGCAGCGCGGCGGGACAGGGGTTTGGAAACACCATATATTTT.

The gene calls are TRBV7-2 and TRBJ2-7; D not certain. The CDR3 contains 15 residues. CDR1 is SGHTA, CDR2 FQGNSA, per germline. V lost 5 bases, J lost 3 bases, and 17 bases lay in between. The CDR3 DNA is TGTGCCAGCAGCGTAAATGTCAGGCCGAACTACGAGCAGTACTTC. Translating it yields CASSVNVRPNYEQYF.

This clone appeared a single time. The J gene is TRBJ2-3, the V gene TRBV27, with TRBD1 as a possible D gene (6 bases). This CDR3 has 16 residues. Germline CDR1 reads MNHEY; CDR2 reads SMNVEV (reference sequence). The ends were cut back, 0 bases at V and 4 bases at J, with 14 bases in the middle. DNA of the CDR3: TGTGCCAGCAGTTTATCGTATGAGTCAGGGGCAGATACGCAGTATTTT. Protein sequence: CASSLSYESGADTQYF.

The rearrangement joins TRBV23-1 to TRBJ2-3; 7 nucleotides agree with TRBD1. TRBV23-1 is an ORF, with its function uncertain. V shed 4 bases and J 2 bases; nucleotides not matched to a gene: 6. The CDR3 length is 15 residues. In DNA, the CDR3 is TGCGCCAGCAGTCCGGACAGGTCACCCACAGATACGCAGTATTTT. It yields the protein CASSPDRSPTDTQYF.

V and J are TRBV9 and TRBJ1-3, with 8 bases that match TRBD1. CDR3 length: 17 amino acids. Germline-derived CDR1 and CDR2 are SGDLS and YYNGEE. Unmatched junction bases numbered 12, after V lost 2 bases and J lost 5 bases. This CDR3 is CASSVEHGQGRRNTIYF. In DNA form, the CDR3 reads TGTGCCAGCAGCGTTGAGCACGGACAGGGCAGGAGAAACACCATATATTTT.